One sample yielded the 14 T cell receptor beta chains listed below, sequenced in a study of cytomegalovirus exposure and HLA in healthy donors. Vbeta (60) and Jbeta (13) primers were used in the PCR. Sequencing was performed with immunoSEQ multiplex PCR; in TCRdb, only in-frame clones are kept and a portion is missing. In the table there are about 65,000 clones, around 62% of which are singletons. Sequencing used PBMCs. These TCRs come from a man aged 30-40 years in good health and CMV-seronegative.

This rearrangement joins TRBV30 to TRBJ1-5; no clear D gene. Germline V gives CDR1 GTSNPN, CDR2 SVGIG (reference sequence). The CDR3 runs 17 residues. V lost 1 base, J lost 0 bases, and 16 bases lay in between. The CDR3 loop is CAWSGSEGIYSNQPQHF. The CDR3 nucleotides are TGTGCCTGGAGTGGATCAGAGGGAATCTATAGCAATCAGCCCCAGCATTTT.

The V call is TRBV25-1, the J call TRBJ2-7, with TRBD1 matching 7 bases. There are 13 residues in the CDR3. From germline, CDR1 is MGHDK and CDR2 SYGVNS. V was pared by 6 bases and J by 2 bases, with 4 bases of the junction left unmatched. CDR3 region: CASSRQGPYEQYF. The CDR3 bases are TGTGCCAGCAGCAGACAGGGACCCTACGAGCAGTACTTC.

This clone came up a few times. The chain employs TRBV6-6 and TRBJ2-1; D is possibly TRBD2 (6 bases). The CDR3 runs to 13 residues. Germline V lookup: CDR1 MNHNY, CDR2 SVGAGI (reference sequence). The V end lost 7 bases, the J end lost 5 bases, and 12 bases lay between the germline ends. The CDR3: CASKASENNEQFF. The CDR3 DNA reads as TGTGCCAGCAAAGCTAGCGAAAACAATGAGCAGTTCTTC.

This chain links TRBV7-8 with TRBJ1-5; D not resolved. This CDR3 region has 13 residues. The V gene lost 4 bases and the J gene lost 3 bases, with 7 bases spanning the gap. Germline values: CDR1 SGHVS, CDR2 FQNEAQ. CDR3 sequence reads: CASSSEHNQPQHF. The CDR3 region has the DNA TGTGCCAGCAGCTCCGAACACAATCAGCCCCAGCATTTT.

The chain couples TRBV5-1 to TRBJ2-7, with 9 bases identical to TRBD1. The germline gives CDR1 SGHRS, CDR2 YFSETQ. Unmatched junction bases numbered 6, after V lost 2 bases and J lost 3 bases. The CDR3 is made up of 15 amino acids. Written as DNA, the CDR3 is TGCGCCAGCAGCTTCGGGACAGGGAAAAGCTACGAGCAGTACTTC. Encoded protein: CASSFGTGKSYEQYF.

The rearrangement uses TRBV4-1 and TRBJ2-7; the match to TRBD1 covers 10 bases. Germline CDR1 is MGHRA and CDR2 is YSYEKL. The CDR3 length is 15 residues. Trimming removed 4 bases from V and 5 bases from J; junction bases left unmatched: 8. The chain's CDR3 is CASSLATGGFDEQYF. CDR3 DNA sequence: TGCGCCAGCAGCCTAGCGACAGGGGGCTTCGACGAGCAGTACTTC.

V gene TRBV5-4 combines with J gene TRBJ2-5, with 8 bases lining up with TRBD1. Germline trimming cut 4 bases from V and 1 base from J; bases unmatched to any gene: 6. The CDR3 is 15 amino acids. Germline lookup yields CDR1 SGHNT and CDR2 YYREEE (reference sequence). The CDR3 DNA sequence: TGTGCCAGCAGCCCTGGGACAGGTGGCCAAGAGACCCAGTACTTC. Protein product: CASSPGTGGQETQYF.

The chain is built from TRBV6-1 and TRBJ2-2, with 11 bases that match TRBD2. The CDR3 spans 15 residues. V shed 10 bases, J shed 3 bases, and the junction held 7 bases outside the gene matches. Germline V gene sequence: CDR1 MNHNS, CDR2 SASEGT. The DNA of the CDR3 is TGTGCCACCTTAGCGGGGGGGCGGGACACCGGGGAGCTGTTTTTT. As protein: CATLAGGRDTGELFF.

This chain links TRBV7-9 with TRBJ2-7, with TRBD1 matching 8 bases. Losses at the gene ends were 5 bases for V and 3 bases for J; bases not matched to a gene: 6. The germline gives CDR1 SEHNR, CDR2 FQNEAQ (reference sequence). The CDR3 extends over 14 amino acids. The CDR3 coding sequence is TGTGCCAGCAGCCTCATCGGGACAGGCTACGAGCAGTACTTC. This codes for CASSLIGTGYEQYF.

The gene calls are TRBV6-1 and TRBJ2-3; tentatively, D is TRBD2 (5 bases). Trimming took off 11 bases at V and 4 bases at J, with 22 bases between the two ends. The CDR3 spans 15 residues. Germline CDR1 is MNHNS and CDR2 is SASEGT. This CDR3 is CAANRLDYTSDTQYF. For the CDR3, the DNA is TGTGCCGCCAATAGGCTTGACTACACATCAGATACGCAGTATTTT.

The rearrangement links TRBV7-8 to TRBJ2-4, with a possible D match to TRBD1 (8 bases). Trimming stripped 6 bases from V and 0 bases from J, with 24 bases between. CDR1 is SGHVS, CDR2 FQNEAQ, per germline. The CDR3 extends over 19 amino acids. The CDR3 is CASRPFQGAGDLAKNIQYF. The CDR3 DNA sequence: TGTGCCAGCAGGCCATTCCAGGGGGCGGGAGATTTAGCCAAAAACATTCAGTACTTC.

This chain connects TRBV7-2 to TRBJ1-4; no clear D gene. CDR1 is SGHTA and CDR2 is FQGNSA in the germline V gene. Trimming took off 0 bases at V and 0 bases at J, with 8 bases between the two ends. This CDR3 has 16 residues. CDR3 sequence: CASSLALDATNEKLFF. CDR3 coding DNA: TGTGCCAGCAGCTTAGCGCTAGATGCAACTAATGAAAAACTGTTTTTT.

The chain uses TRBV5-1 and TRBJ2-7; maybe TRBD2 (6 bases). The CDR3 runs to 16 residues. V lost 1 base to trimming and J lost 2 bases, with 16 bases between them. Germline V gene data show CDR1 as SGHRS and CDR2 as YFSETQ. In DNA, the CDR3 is TGCGCCAGCAGCTTGCGGGGGACGGAGCTTCCCTACGAGCAGTACTTC. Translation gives CASSLRGTELPYEQYF. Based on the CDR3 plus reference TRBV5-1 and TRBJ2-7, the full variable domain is KAGVTQTPRYLIKTRGQQVTLSCSPISGHRSVSWYQQTPGQGLQFLFEYFSETQRNKGNFPGRFSGRQFSNSRSEMNVSTLELGDSALYLCASSLRGTELPYEQYFGPGTRLTVT.

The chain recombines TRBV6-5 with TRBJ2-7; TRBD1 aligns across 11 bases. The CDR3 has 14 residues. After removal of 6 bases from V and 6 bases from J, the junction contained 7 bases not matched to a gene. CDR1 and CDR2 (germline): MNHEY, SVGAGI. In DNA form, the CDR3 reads TGTGCCAGCAGGGCAGGGACAGGGGGACGCGAGCAGTACTTC. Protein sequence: CASRAGTGGREQYF.